Below are 24 T cell receptor beta chains sequenced from a single sample in a study of T cell responses to AZD1222 COVID-19 vaccine. Method: immunoSEQ multiplex PCR; TCRdb's copy keeps in-frame clones and lacks some. This sample has 89,000 or so clones, with around 90% found just once. Sequenced here: peripheral blood, sampled 28 days after the second AZD1222 dose. The receptors were sampled from an adult who received the AZD1222 COVID-19 vaccine.

This chain joins TRBV7-3 and TRBJ2-1, with D unresolved. The CDR3 runs to 15 residues. The V and J ends lost 1 base and 4 bases respectively, with 11 bases between them. The germline CDR1 and CDR2 sequences are SGHTA and FQGTGA. This chain's CDR3 is CASSLIGPEYNEQFF. The DNA of the CDR3 is TGTGCCAGCAGCTTAATCGGGCCTGAATACAATGAGCAGTTCTTC.

This chain links TRBV29-1 with TRBJ2-7; a possible D gene is TRBD1 (6 bases). CDR1 is SQVTM and CDR2 is ANQGSEA in the germline V gene. With 7 bases removed from V and 1 base from J, the gap between germline ends came to 20 bases. This CDR3 contains 15 residues. The CDR3 DNA is TGCAGCGCCGAAGCGAGCCTCAGGGGATCCTACGAGCAGTACTTC. This gives the protein CSAEASLRGSYEQYF.

Regarding this clone: The same CDR3 arises from other DNA sequences in this sample as well. V gene TRBV7-9 combines with J gene TRBJ2-7, with D maybe TRBD1 (6 bases). Per the germline V gene, CDR1 is SEHNR and CDR2 is FQNEAQ (reference sequence). There are 14 residues in the CDR3. Trimming left V 6 bases short and J 0 bases short, with 12 bases between. CDR3 amino acids: CASSFGQPSYEQYF. The CDR3 coding sequence is TGTGCCAGCAGTTTCGGACAGCCCTCCTACGAGCAGTACTTC.

This rearrangement joins TRBV4-2 to TRBJ1-5; D is ambiguous. V lost 1 base, J lost 0 bases, and 7 bases lay in between. This CDR3 spans 15 amino acids. Germline V gives CDR1 LGHNA, CDR2 YNFKEQ. CDR3 amino acids: CASSQAYYSNQPQHF. CDR3 sequence (DNA): TGTGCCAGCAGCCAAGCCTACTATAGCAATCAGCCCCAGCATTTT.

The J gene is TRBJ1-1, the V gene TRBV7-3, with 7 bases that match TRBD1. V was clipped by 6 bases and J by 0 bases; unmatched bases: 7. Per germline, CDR1 SGHTA and CDR2 FQGTGA. This CDR3 comprises 15 residues. The CDR3 DNA sequence: TGTGCCAGCAGTCGGGACAGAACCATGAACACTGAAGCTTTCTTT. It yields the protein CASSRDRTMNTEAFF.

The rearrangement joins TRBV18 to TRBJ1-1; perhaps TRBD1 as D (6 bases). Looked up from germline, CDR1 is KGHSH and CDR2 is LQKENI. The V end lost 1 base, the J end lost 1 base, and 7 bases lay between the germline ends. The CDR3 runs 14 residues. CDR3 nucleotides: TGTGCCAGCTCACCACGGGGACAGAACACTGAAGCTTTCTTT. Protein: CASSPRGQNTEAFF.

The V and J genes are TRBV5-4 and TRBJ2-3, with D maybe TRBD1 (5 bases). The ends were cut back, 2 bases at V and 3 bases at J, with 10 bases in the middle. CDR1 SGHNT and CDR2 YYREEE come from the germline V gene (reference sequence). The CDR3 is 14 amino acids. CDR3 residues: CASSFTPGTDTQYF. CDR3 nucleotide sequence: TGTGCCAGCAGCTTTACCCCAGGGACAGATACGCAGTATTTT.

V usage is TRBV19 and J usage is TRBJ1-1; 8 bases match TRBD1. Germline CDR1 and CDR2: LNHDA and SQIVND (reference sequence). The CDR3 contains 16 residues. Losses at the gene ends were 6 bases for V and 1 base for J; bases not matched to a gene: 10. The CDR3 sequence is CASRSPSRGQNTEAFF. The CDR3, as DNA: TGTGCCAGTAGGTCCCCCAGCAGGGGGCAGAACACTGAAGCTTTCTTT.

The chain recombines TRBV11-2 with TRBJ1-5; no reliable D call. Trimming removed 5 bases at V and 0 bases at J, with 11 bases between. The CDR3 has 15 residues. Germline CDR1 SGHAT, CDR2 FQNNGV. The CDR3, as DNA: TGTGCCAGCAGCCTAACGGATGTTAGCAATCAGCCCCAGCATTTT. This gives the protein CASSLTDVSNQPQHF.

This sequence joins TRBV7-9 and TRBJ1-5; D is unclear. This CDR3 has 14 residues. Germline V gene lookup returns CDR1 SEHNR and CDR2 FQNEAQ (reference sequence). The V and J ends lost 1 base and 0 bases respectively, with 4 bases between them. As DNA, the CDR3 is TGTGCCAGCAGCTTAGGGTATAGCAATCAGCCCCAGCATTTT. This encodes CASSLGYSNQPQHF. Supplemented by reference TRBV7-9 and TRBJ1-5, the full variable domain reads DTGVSQNPRHKITKRGQNVTFRCDPISEHNRLYWYRQTLGQGPEFLTYFQNEAQLEKSRLLSDRFSAERPKGSFSTLEIQRTEQGDSAMYLCASSLGYSNQPQHFGDGTRLSIL.

In this sample, this clone turned up once. The chain recombines TRBV5-8 with TRBJ1-5; D is unclear. There are 12 residues in the CDR3. Germline V gene lookup returns CDR1 SGHTS and CDR2 YDEGEE. The CDR3: CASREINQPQHF. CDR3 coding DNA: TGTGCTTCCCGGGAAATCAATCAGCCCCAGCATTTT.

The chain has TRBV7-2 and TRBJ2-5, with TRBD2 identical over 10 bases. The CDR3 sequence is 14 residues long. Germline CDR1 and CDR2: SGHTA and FQGNSA. V lost 3 bases, J lost 5 bases, and 3 bases stayed unmatched. The chain's CDR3 is CASSLVLAGETQYF. DNA of the CDR3: TGTGCCAGCAGCTTGGTACTAGCGGGGGAGACCCAGTACTTC.

This chain joins TRBV18 and TRBJ2-7, with D possibly matching TRBD1 (6 bases). The V gene's germline CDR1 is KGHSH and CDR2 LQKENI. V lost 5 bases, J lost 2 bases, and 10 bases lay in between. The CDR3 totals 13 residues. CDR3: CASSSTGTYEQYF. DNA of the CDR3: TGTGCCAGCTCATCGACAGGTACCTACGAGCAGTACTTC. The whole variable domain, filled in from reference TRBV18 and TRBJ2-7, reads NAGVMQNPRHLVRRRGQEARLRCSPMKGHSHVYWYRQLPEEGLKFMVYLQKENIIDESGMPKERFSAEFPKEGPSILRIQQVVRGDSAAYFCASSSTGTYEQYFGPGTRLTVT.

This clone was recorded a few times. V is TRBV30 and J is TRBJ1-3; maybe TRBD1 (6 bases). The CDR3 is 16 amino acids. V was pared by 0 bases and J by 1 base, with 13 bases between. CDR1 and CDR2 from the germline V gene are GTSNPN and SVGIG (reference sequence). CDR3: CAWSVGGQTSGNTIYF. DNA for the CDR3: TGTGCCTGGAGTGTGGGAGGACAGACGTCTGGAAACACCATATATTTT.

This sequence joins TRBV15 and TRBJ2-6; 7 nucleotides align to TRBD1. From germline, CDR1 is LNHNV and CDR2 YYDKDF (reference sequence). CDR3 length: 15 residues. V lost 4 bases and J lost 0; bases outside the gene matches: 0. CDR3 sequence (DNA): TGTGCCACCAGCACAGGGGGCTCTGGGGCCAACGTCCTGACTTTC. Protein sequence: CATSTGGSGANVLTF. Drawing the rest from reference TRBV15 and TRBJ2-6, the complete variable domain is DAMVIQNPRYQVTQFGKPVTLSCSQTLNHNVMYWYQQKSSQAPKLLFHYYDKDFNNEADTPDNFQSRRPNTSFCFLDIRSPGLGDTAMYLCATSTGGSGANVLTFGAGSRLTVL.

V usage is TRBV6-5 and J usage is TRBJ2-2; 7 bases match TRBD2. V trimming: 6 bases; J trimming: 7 bases; junction bases outside the gene matches: 11. Germline CDR1 and CDR2: MNHEY and SVGAGI. CDR3 length equals 15 residues. DNA for the CDR3: TGTGCCAGCAGAACCTCGGGGGGTATTAACGGGGAGCTGTTTTTT. Protein product: CASRTSGGINGELFF.

The CDR3 is CASSPAGQNNEKLFF. Here the CDR3 DNA reads TGTGCCAGCTCACCGGCGGGACAGAATAATGAAAAACTGTTTTTT. The chain is built from TRBV18 and TRBJ1-4; 7 bases align to TRBD1. Germline V CDR1 and CDR2: KGHSH, LQKENI. The CDR3 is 15 amino acids. V was clipped by 3 bases and J by 4 bases; unmatched bases: 5.

The chain uses TRBV6-5 and TRBJ1-5; weak D call: TRBD1 (6 bases). Trimming pared 6 bases from V and 3 bases from J, leaving 9 bases between. The CDR3 loop spans 13 amino acids. Germline assignment: CDR1 MNHEY and CDR2 SVGAGI. The CDR3 here is CASRQGINQPQHF. The CDR3, as DNA: TGTGCCAGCAGACAGGGAATCAATCAGCCCCAGCATTTT.

The chain couples TRBV12-3 or TRBV12-4 to TRBJ2-4; no firm D call. V lost 3 bases to trimming and J lost 7 bases, with 10 bases between them. The CDR3 length is 13 residues. DNA of the CDR3: TGTGCCAGCAGTTTGCACGCGGAGAACATTCAGTACTTC. Its protein is CASSLHAENIQYF.

The chain links TRBV18 to TRBJ1-1, with a weak D call TRBD1 (6 bases). The CDR3 totals 16 residues. CDR1 is KGHSH, CDR2 LQKENI, per germline. The V end was cut by 3 bases, the J end by 3 bases, with 17 bases between. CDR3 residues: CASSPDSEGWDTEAFF. The CDR3, as DNA: TGTGCCAGCTCACCGGACAGTGAGGGTTGGGACACTGAAGCTTTCTTT.

The chain joins TRBV9 to TRBJ2-5; TRBD2 agrees at 8 bases. This CDR3 contains 16 residues. Trimming cost V 3 bases and J 4 bases; bases outside gene matches: 11. Germline lookup yields CDR1 SGDLS and CDR2 YYNGEE. The chain's CDR3 is CASSALGREGGETQYF. CDR3 DNA sequence: TGTGCCAGCAGCGCCTTGGGACGGGAGGGGGGAGAGACCCAGTACTTC.

This chain joins TRBV11-2 and TRBJ1-1; D unresolved. The germline V and J ends were trimmed by 1 base and 2 bases, with 5 bases remaining between them. Germline-derived CDR1 and CDR2 are SGHAT and FQNNGV. The CDR3 loop spans 13 amino acids. CDR3 loop: CASSLAINTEAFF. CDR3 DNA sequence: TGTGCCAGCAGCTTAGCGATAAACACTGAAGCTTTCTTT.

This chain links TRBV28 with TRBJ1-2; a weak D match, TRBD1 (6 bases). Trimming removed 0 bases from V and 4 bases from J, with 6 bases in between. Germline assignment: CDR1 MDHEN and CDR2 SYDVKM. CDR3 length: 13 amino acids. In nucleotides, the CDR3 is TGTGCCAGCAGTTTATGGGACAGCTATGGCTACACCTTC. Translating gives CASSLWDSYGYTF.

The V gene is TRBV7-3, the J gene TRBJ2-3; unclear D gene. There are 13 residues in the CDR3. Trimming cost V 0 bases and J 5 bases, with 6 bases left between them. CDR1 and CDR2 (germline): SGHTA, FQGTGA. This CDR3 reads CASSLTPLDTQYF. CDR3 in DNA: TGTGCCAGCAGCTTAACCCCGTTAGATACGCAGTATTTT.